A selection of T cell receptor beta chains follows, all from one sample in a study of blood T cell repertoires in COVID-19. TCRdb keeps only in-frame clones here, not all; method: immunoSEQ multiplex PCR. The sample yields under 70,000 clones, around 77% seen once. The sequencing input was peripheral blood. The receptors stem from a human donor in a cohort sampled during active COVID-19. Both conserved end residues are part of each CDR3. D genes are given only for firm matches. Only part of the rows carry a size: once, few, many, or a class if the clone is expanded.

V: TRBV3-1/TRBV3-2
size: few
length: 14
D: .
J: TRBJ1-5
CDR3: CASSQGQSNQPQHF
DNA: TGTGCCAGCAGCCAAGGACAGAGCAATCAGCCCCAGCATTTT

V: TRBV9
size: .
length: 15
D: TRBD2
J: TRBJ2-1
CDR3: CASSVASGRHGEQFF
DNA: TGTGCCAGCAGCGTAGCTAGCGGGAGGCATGGTGAGCAGTTCTTC

V: TRBV6-5
size: .
length: 15
D: .
J: TRBJ2-7
CDR3: CASKRGGTRFNEQYF
DNA: TGTGCCAGCAAAAGAGGAGGGACGCGATTCAACGAGCAGTACTTC

V: TRBV30
size: .
length: 16
D: .
J: TRBJ1-1
CDR3: CAWSLHDYRVNTEAFF
DNA: TGTGCCTGGAGTCTACACGACTATAGGGTGAACACTGAAGCTTTCTTT

V: TRBV25-1
size: .
length: 13
D: .
J: TRBJ1-6
CDR3: CASADTAYSPLHF
DNA: TGTGCCAGCGCAGACACGGCCTATTCACCCCTCCACTTT

V: TRBV29-1
size: .
length: 14
D: TRBD1
J: TRBJ2-7
CDR3: CSVEVADRDYEQYF
DNA: TGCAGCGTTGAAGTGGCGGACAGGGACTACGAGCAGTACTTC

V: TRBV5-1
size: .
length: 13
D: TRBD1
J: TRBJ1-1
CDR3: CASSAGTDTEAFF
DNA: TGCGCCAGCAGCGCCGGGACAGACACTGAAGCTTTCTTT

V: TRBV21-1
size: .
length: 11
D: .
J: TRBJ2-7
CDR3: CAISEGDEQYF
DNA: TGTGCCATCTCTGAAGGGGACGAGCAGTACTTC

V: TRBV6-6
size: .
length: 12
D: .
J: TRBJ2-7
CDR3: CAGGAELGEQYF
DNA: TGTGCCGGAGGGGCGGAGTTGGGGGAGCAGTACTTC

V: TRBV15
size: .
length: 12
D: .
J: TRBJ2-7
CDR3: CATSRDKYEQYF
DNA: TGTGCCACCAGCAGGGACAAGTACGAGCAGTACTTC

V: TRBV2
size: few
length: 13
D: .
J: TRBJ1-6
CDR3: CAIRTSNSSPLHF
DNA: TGTGCCATTAGGACATCGAATAGTTCACCCCTCCACTTT

V: TRBV19
size: .
length: 14
D: TRBD1
J: TRBJ2-2
CDR3: CASRDRGNTGELFF
DNA: TGTGCCAGTCGTGACAGGGGTAACACCGGGGAGCTGTTTTTT

V: TRBV5-6
size: .
length: 14
D: TRBD2
J: TRBJ2-7
CDR3: CASSSGLAAYEQYF
DNA: TGTGCCAGCAGCTCGGGACTAGCGGCCTACGAGCAGTACTTC

V: TRBV29-1
size: .
length: 13
D: .
J: TRBJ2-3
CDR3: CSFNSGDTDTQYF
DNA: TGCAGCTTCAACAGCGGAGACACAGATACGCAGTATTTT

V: TRBV3-1/TRBV3-2
size: .
length: 16
D: TRBD2
J: TRBJ2-3
CDR3: CASSDRTSGSADTQYF
DNA: TGTGCCAGCAGCGACCGGACTAGCGGGAGTGCAGATACGCAGTATTTT

V: TRBV5-4
size: .
length: 18
D: .
J: TRBJ1-6
CDR3: CASSPTAQGSSYNSPLHF
DNA: TGTGCCAGCAGCCCAACCGCTCAGGGAAGCTCCTATAATTCACCCCTCCACTTT

V: TRBV7-7
size: once
length: 15
D: TRBD2
J: TRBJ2-1
CDR3: CASSPGLAGGNEQFF
DNA: TGTGCTAGCAGCCCGGGACTAGCGGGGGGGAATGAGCAGTTCTTC

V: TRBV14
size: .
length: 14
D: .
J: TRBJ2-2
CDR3: CASSQVVNTGELFF
DNA: TGTGCCAGCAGCCAAGTTGTAAACACCGGGGAGCTGTTTTTT

V: TRBV19
size: .
length: 14
D: .
J: TRBJ2-7
CDR3: CASSDRHSSYEQYF
DNA: TGTGCCAGTAGTGACCGACATTCGTCCTACGAGCAGTACTTC

V: TRBV11-3
size: .
length: 13
D: .
J: TRBJ2-2
CDR3: CASSYGRAGELFF
DNA: TGTGCCAGCAGCTACGGGAGAGCCGGGGAGCTGTTTTTT

V: TRBV4-2
size: once
length: 15
D: .
J: TRBJ2-7
CDR3: CASSQDLGYLYEQYF
DNA: TGTGCCAGCAGCCAAGACTTGGGCTACCTCTACGAGCAGTACTTC

V: TRBV4-1
size: .
length: 14
D: .
J: TRBJ2-3
CDR3: CASRIGLSTDTQYF
DNA: TGCGCCAGCAGAATAGGACTAAGCACAGATACGCAGTATTTT

V: TRBV18
size: .
length: 14
D: .
J: TRBJ1-5
CDR3: CASSPTDSNQPQHF
DNA: TGTGCCAGCTCACCGACAGATAGCAATCAGCCCCAGCATTTT

V: TRBV5-6
size: .
length: 17
D: TRBD2
J: TRBJ2-1
CDR3: CASSSQAQTSGYNEQFF
DNA: TGTGCCAGCAGCTCCCAAGCCCAGACTAGCGGGTACAATGAGCAGTTCTTC

V: TRBV5-6
size: .
length: 13
D: .
J: TRBJ2-7
CDR3: CASSSDTSYEQYF
DNA: TGTGCCAGCAGCTCGGACACCTCCTACGAGCAGTACTTC

V: TRBV27
size: .
length: 13
D: TRBD1
J: TRBJ2-5
CDR3: CASSLWDRETQYF
DNA: TGTGCCAGCAGTTTATGGGACAGAGAGACCCAGTACTTC

V: TRBV16
size: .
length: 16
D: TRBD1
J: TRBJ2-6
CDR3: CASSQAGGEGANVLTF
DNA: TGTGCCAGCAGCCAAGCAGGGGGCGAAGGGGCCAACGTCCTGACTTTC

V: TRBV25-1
size: few
length: 15
D: .
J: TRBJ1-2
CDR3: CASSARWRGQDGYTF
DNA: TGTGCCAGCAGTGCGAGGTGGAGGGGCCAAGACGGCTACACCTTC

V: TRBV19
size: .
length: 15
D: TRBD2
J: TRBJ2-3
CDR3: CASSTRAGVTDTQYF
DNA: TGTGCCAGTAGTACCCGAGCGGGAGTAACAGATACGCAGTATTTT

V: TRBV7-3
size: .
length: 15
D: TRBD1
J: TRBJ1-2
CDR3: CASSPGGTDLYGYTF
DNA: TGTGCCAGCAGCCCCGGCGGGACAGACCTTTATGGCTACACCTTC

V: TRBV7-2
size: .
length: 12
D: .
J: TRBJ2-7
CDR3: CASSLSRSEQYF
DNA: TGTGCCAGCAGTTTGTCGAGGAGCGAGCAGTACTTC

V: TRBV5-1
size: .
length: 16
D: TRBD1
J: TRBJ1-5
CDR3: CASSPQGQGAGQPQHF
DNA: TGCGCCAGCAGCCCACAAGGACAGGGGGCCGGTCAGCCCCAGCATTTT

V: TRBV13
size: .
length: 13
D: .
J: TRBJ1-1
CDR3: CASSRFSGTEAFF
DNA: TGTGCCAGCAGCCGTTTTTCGGGCACTGAAGCTTTCTTT

V: TRBV25-1
size: few
length: 14
D: .
J: TRBJ2-7
CDR3: CASSEYSTNYEQYF
DNA: TGTGCCAGCAGTGAATACTCCACTAACTACGAGCAGTACTTC

V: TRBV6-5
size: .
length: 15
D: TRBD1
J: TRBJ2-6
CDR3: CASSKGTAGANVLTF
DNA: TGTGCCAGCAGCAAGGGGACAGCTGGGGCCAACGTCCTGACTTTC

V: TRBV7-2
size: .
length: 13
D: .
J: TRBJ2-5
CDR3: CASSPLLVETQYF
DNA: TGTGCCAGCAGCCCCTTACTTGTGGAGACCCAGTACTTC

V: TRBV6-6
size: many
length: 16
D: TRBD2
J: TRBJ2-7
CDR3: CASSYSSLAGSTGQYF
DNA: TGTGCCAGCAGTTACTCGTCGCTAGCGGGATCGACCGGGCAGTACTTC

V: TRBV2
size: .
length: 13
D: .
J: TRBJ1-2
CDR3: CASSETPLGRYTF
DNA: TGTGCCAGCAGTGAGACACCCCTGGGGCGCTACACCTTC

V: TRBV7-9
size: .
length: 16
D: .
J: TRBJ1-3
CDR3: CASSVSTASSGNTIYF
DNA: TGTGCCAGCAGCGTATCGACGGCTAGCTCTGGAAACACCATATATTTT

V: TRBV13
size: .
length: 13
D: .
J: TRBJ1-6
CDR3: CASSPRGNSPLHF
DNA: TGTGCCAGCAGCCCAAGGGGTAATTCACCCCTCCACTTT

V: TRBV5-1
size: once
length: 14
D: .
J: TRBJ2-5
CDR3: CASSWDDGGETQYF
DNA: TGCGCCAGCAGCTGGGATGATGGGGGGGAGACCCAGTACTTC

V: TRBV27
size: .
length: 16
D: .
J: TRBJ1-1
CDR3: CASSLGHQGWATEAFF
DNA: TGTGCCAGCAGTTTAGGGCACCAGGGGTGGGCCACTGAAGCTTTCTTT

V: TRBV5-1
size: .
length: 15
D: .
J: TRBJ2-2
CDR3: CASSLELVDTGELFF
DNA: TGCGCCAGCAGCTTGGAGCTAGTTGACACCGGGGAGCTGTTTTTT

V: TRBV30
size: .
length: 12
D: .
J: TRBJ1-3
CDR3: CAWSPLGNTIYF
DNA: TGTGCCTGGAGCCCTCTAGGAAACACCATATATTTT

V: TRBV6-5
size: .
length: 13
D: .
J: TRBJ1-6
CDR3: CASSYSPSSPLHF
DNA: TGTGCCAGCAGTTACTCCCCGAGCTCACCCCTCCACTTT

V: TRBV19
size: .
length: 13
D: .
J: TRBJ1-6
CDR3: CASRGHINSPLHF
DNA: TGTGCCAGTCGGGGACATATCAATTCACCCCTCCACTTT

V: TRBV25-1
size: .
length: 16
D: TRBD1
J: TRBJ2-7
CDR3: CASSDEVATGGAEQYF
DNA: TGTGCCAGCAGTGACGAAGTCGCGACAGGGGGCGCCGAGCAGTACTTC

V: TRBV9
size: .
length: 15
D: TRBD2
J: TRBJ2-7
CDR3: CASGYEREGSGEQYF
DNA: TGTGCCAGCGGGTACGAGCGGGAGGGCTCGGGCGAGCAGTACTTC

V: TRBV19
size: .
length: 15
D: TRBD1
J: TRBJ1-4
CDR3: CASSPQTGPNEKLFF
DNA: TGTGCCAGTAGTCCTCAGACAGGGCCGAATGAAAAACTGTTTTTT

V: TRBV10-3
size: .
length: 15
D: TRBD2
J: TRBJ2-7
CDR3: CAISGGLAGGYEQYF
DNA: TGTGCCATCAGTGGGGGCCTAGCGGGAGGGTACGAGCAGTACTTC

V: TRBV11-2
size: .
length: 14
D: .
J: TRBJ2-3
CDR3: CASSLSEITDTQYF
DNA: TGTGCCAGCAGCTTGAGCGAAATCACAGATACGCAGTATTTT

V: TRBV5-1
size: once
length: 17
D: TRBD2
J: TRBJ2-7
CDR3: CASSPLTSGRGAYEQYF
DNA: TGCGCCAGCAGCCCCCTGACTAGCGGCCGGGGGGCCTACGAGCAGTACTTC

V: TRBV28
size: .
length: 12
D: .
J: TRBJ1-5
CDR3: CASSYRGQPQHF
DNA: TGTGCCAGCAGTTACCGAGGCCAGCCCCAGCATTTT

V: TRBV28
size: .
length: 12
D: TRBD2
J: TRBJ2-3
CDR3: CASATSADTQYF
DNA: TGTGCCAGCGCGACTAGCGCAGATACGCAGTATTTT